These 14 T cell receptor beta chains were sequenced from one sample in a study of shared clonotypes between healthy human individuals. Repertoires were generated with immunoSEQ multiplex PCR, while TCRdb's copy carries only in-frame clones and drops some. The sample carries around 1.4 million clones, approximately 98.5% recorded once. The sequenced sample was naive CD4+ T cells sorted from blood. Specified subset: CD45RA+ positively selected. The receptors were gathered from a man aged 25 to 45 in good health.

The V gene is TRBV6-5, the J gene TRBJ2-7; D gene ambiguous. From germline, CDR1 is MNHEY and CDR2 SVGAGI. Trimming cost V 6 bases and J 0 bases, with 12 bases left between them. The CDR3 extends over 14 amino acids. The DNA for the CDR3 is TGTGCCAGCAGCCGCGACCTCTACTCCTACGAGCAGTACTTC. This codes for CASSRDLYSYEQYF.

The chain's CDR3 is CASSLAGTIGNGELFF. CDR3 nucleotide sequence: TGTGCCAGCAGCTTAGCCGGGACGATAGGGAATGGGGAGCTGTTTTTT. The chain has TRBV7-8 and TRBJ2-2; D may match TRBD1 or TRBD2 (5 bases each). This CDR3 spans 16 amino acids. Germline assignment: CDR1 SGHVS and CDR2 FQNEAQ. V was shortened by 0 bases and J by 8 bases, with 16 bases between the two germline ends.

The chain uses TRBV18 and TRBJ2-7, with 8 positions matching TRBD1. The CDR3 length is 14 residues. CDR1 is KGHSH and CDR2 is LQKENI in the germline V gene. Trimming removed 5 bases from V and 7 bases from J; junction bases left unmatched: 10. The CDR3 coding sequence is TGTGCCAGCTCAACCGGACAGGGCACGGTGGAGCAGTACTTC. It is translated as CASSTGQGTVEQYF.

A remark on this clone: The germline gene is not matched at one end of the junction; a read error may be the cause. The V and J genes are TRBV20-1 and TRBJ2-7; no firm D call. Per the germline V gene, CDR1 is DFQATT and CDR2 is SNEGSKA (reference sequence). The CDR3 loop spans 9 amino acids. CDR3 protein: CSARGGSNF. DNA for the CDR3: TGCAGTGCTAGAGGGGGATCGAACTTC.

This rearrangement joins TRBV9 to TRBJ2-2, with 9 bases that match TRBD2. This CDR3 spans 17 amino acids. V shed 2 bases and J 1 base; nucleotides not matched to a gene: 6. The germline V gene encodes CDR1 SGDLS and CDR2 YYNGEE. CDR3 in amino acids: CASSVMSGRLNTGELFF. The CDR3 region has the DNA TGTGCCAGCAGCGTGATGAGCGGGAGGTTGAACACCGGGGAGCTGTTTTTT.

This chain connects TRBV18 to TRBJ1-1; perhaps TRBD1 as D (5 bases). Germline V CDR1 and CDR2: KGHSH, LQKENI. With 2 bases removed from V and 0 bases from J, the gap between germline ends came to 19 bases. This CDR3 has 18 amino acids. CDR3 in DNA: TGTGCCAGCTCACCAATTAGTAAGGTAACAGGAGTGAACACTGAAGCTTTCTTT. Protein product: CASSPISKVTGVNTEAFF.

The V and J genes are TRBV18 and TRBJ2-4, with 7 bases fitting TRBD2. The germline CDR1 and CDR2 sequences are KGHSH and LQKENI. This CDR3 contains 13 residues. V lost 3 bases to trimming and J lost 8 bases; unmatched junction nucleotides: 4. The CDR3 DNA is TGTGCCAGCTCACCCGGAGGGAGGGACATTCAGTACTTC. Its protein is CASSPGGRDIQYF.

The CDR3 DNA is TGTGCCAGTAGTCCACGTCCGACAGGGGGCGGATTGGACTATGGCTACACCTTC. Its translation is CASSPRPTGGGLDYGYTF. This chain links TRBV19 with TRBJ1-2; 10 bases fit TRBD1. Losses at the gene ends were 5 bases for V and 3 bases for J; bases not matched to a gene: 15. Germline V lookup: CDR1 LNHDA, CDR2 SQIVND (reference sequence). The CDR3 sequence is 18 residues long.

The rearrangement joins TRBV4-1 to TRBJ2-1, with unresolved D. The CDR3 covers 16 residues. CDR1 is MGHRA, CDR2 YSYEKL, per germline. Trimming cost V 1 base and J 1 base, with 11 bases left between them. The chain's CDR3 is CASSQGLLPSYNEQFF. The CDR3 bases are TGCGCCAGCAGCCAAGGCCTACTACCATCCTACAATGAGCAGTTCTTC.

V gene TRBV15 combines with J gene TRBJ2-1, with D possibly being TRBD1 (6 bases). This CDR3 region has 19 residues. Trimming left V 2 bases short and J 0 bases short, with 20 bases between. CDR1 and CDR2 (germline): LNHNV, YYDKDF (reference sequence). The CDR3 is CATSRSPRGSGSSYNEQFF. In nucleotides, the CDR3 is TGTGCCACCAGCAGATCCCCAAGGGGGTCAGGGAGCTCCTACAATGAGCAGTTCTTC.

J is TRBJ2-7 and V is TRBV10-1; TRBD2 matches at 8 bases. Losses at the gene ends were 4 bases for V and 5 bases for J; bases not matched to a gene: 7. Germline V lookup: CDR1 WNHNN, CDR2 SYGVQD (reference sequence). The CDR3 loop spans 14 amino acids. The CDR3 nucleotides are TGCGCCAGCAGTGCAAGCGGGAGCTTGGACGAGCAGTACTTC. It is translated as CASSASGSLDEQYF.

The V gene is TRBV7-3, the J gene TRBJ1-1, with D unclear. The CDR3 runs to 16 residues. Trimming stripped 1 base from V and 3 bases from J, with 15 bases between. Per the germline V gene, CDR1 is SGHTA and CDR2 is FQGTGA. In DNA form, the CDR3 reads TGTGCCAGCAGCTTAAATCAAGGGAGTAGGGACACTGAAGCTTTCTTT. This encodes CASSLNQGSRDTEAFF.

The rearrangement joins TRBV7-8 to TRBJ1-5, with unresolved D. Germline V lookup: CDR1 SGHVS, CDR2 FQNEAQ. CDR3 length: 14 amino acids. Trimming removed 6 bases at V and 5 bases at J, with 14 bases between. The CDR3 DNA is TGTGCCAGCAGTCCCGGGGAATGGGATCAGCCCCAGCATTTT. Protein: CASSPGEWDQPQHF.

This clone was picked up one time. V and J are TRBV5-5 and TRBJ2-4; TRBD2 might be the D (5 bases). Looked up from germline, CDR1 is SGHKS and CDR2 is YYEKEE (reference sequence). Trimming removed 6 bases from V and 1 base from J, with 14 bases in between. CDR3 length equals 15 residues. CDR3 DNA: TGTGCCAGCACCCTCCTAGCAAATGCCAAAAACATTCAGTACTTC. Its protein product is CASTLLANAKNIQYF.